Presented here are 23 T cell receptor beta chains from one specimen sequenced in a study of blood T cells in healthy people across ages. A J-beta primer mix and a sample-barcoded 5' primer were used in a second PCR of roughly 6 to 11 cycles. TCRdb processed the 5' RACE reads anew with MiXCR; each CDR3 protein has one entry. The table shows about 800,000 distinct CDR3 sequences, with 55% to 70% occurring only once. The sample consisted of blood. The receptors come from a man aged 25-45 years in good health.

This clonotype was seen a handful of times. The chain has TRBV20-1 and TRBJ1-3; unclear D gene. The V gene's germline CDR1 is DFQATT and CDR2 SNEGSKA (reference sequence). The CDR3 totals 16 residues. The V and J ends lost 3 bases and 4 bases respectively, with 19 bases between them. The chain's CDR3 is CSASMRKQNKGNTIYF. Here the CDR3 DNA reads TGCAGTGCTAGTATGAGGAAGCAAAACAAAGGAAACACCATATATTTT.

V is TRBV6-1 and J is TRBJ2-5, with 13 bases fitting TRBD2. Germline V gene sequence: CDR1 MNHNS, CDR2 SASEGT. V was pared by 1 base and J by 1 base, with 6 bases of the junction left unmatched. This CDR3 is 18 amino acids long. CDR3 sequence: CASSEGLAGGGIQETQYF. The CDR3 bases are TGTGCCAGCAGTGAAGGACTAGCGGGGGGCGGGATCCAAGAGACCCAGTACTTC.

The chain combines TRBV20-1 with TRBJ2-7, with 12 nucleotides matching TRBD2. The CDR3 has 14 residues. V lost 6 bases, J lost 4 bases, and 7 bases stayed unmatched. CDR1 and CDR2 (germline): DFQATT, SNEGSKA (reference sequence). The CDR3, as DNA: TGCAGTGCACGAACTAGCGGGGGGTTGTACGAGCAGTACTTC. It translates to CSARTSGGLYEQYF.

The chain links TRBV2 to TRBJ1-4; D might be TRBD1 (6 bases). Deletions cut 3 bases from V and 8 bases from J, with 13 bases between. The CDR3 covers 14 residues. The germline V gene has CDR1 SNHLY and CDR2 FYNNEI. DNA of the CDR3: TGTGCCAGCAGTGATCCCCGTGACAGGGAAAAACTGTTTTTT. As protein: CASSDPRDREKLFF.

Comment on this clonotype: One end of the junction does not line up with germline, which may come from a read error. This chain joins TRBV7-2 and TRBJ1-1; no clear D. This CDR3 comprises 14 residues. CDR1 is SGHTA and CDR2 is FQGNSA in the germline V gene. The CDR3, as DNA: TGTGCCAGCAGCGTAGCGGTTTCGAACACTGAAGCTTTCTTT. Its protein is CASSVAVSNTEAFF.

The chain couples TRBV28 to TRBJ2-4, with D possibly matching TRBD1 (6 bases). Germline CDR1 reads MDHEN; CDR2 reads SYDVKM. With 5 bases removed from V and 13 bases from J, the gap between germline ends came to 27 bases. The CDR3 has 16 amino acids. The CDR3 spells CASSSAGQGQFFEQYF. The CDR3 DNA sequence: TGTGCCAGCAGTAGCGCAGGGCAGGGACAATTTTTCGAACAGTACTTC.

The chain couples TRBV7-2 to TRBJ1-1, with a tentative D call TRBD1 (5 bases). V lost 7 bases to trimming and J lost 7 bases, with 25 bases between them. The CDR3 is 16 residues long. Germline V lookup: CDR1 SGHTA, CDR2 FQGNSA. The CDR3 nucleotides are TGTGCCAGCACCCCGGGGGGTTTCCCAACACTTGGTGAAGCTTTCTTT. This codes for CASTPGGFPTLGEAFF.

This chain connects TRBV20-1 to TRBJ2-7; 12 bases map to TRBD2. V dropped 2 bases and J dropped 5; count of bases not matched to a gene: 7. The CDR3 extends over 15 amino acids. CDR1 and CDR2 from the germline V gene are DFQATT and SNEGSKA (reference sequence). In DNA form, the CDR3 reads TGCAGTGCTAGATCCCGGACTAGCGGGGTCCACGAGCAGTACTTC. Its translation is CSARSRTSGVHEQYF.

The chain employs TRBV3-1 and TRBJ2-7; 8 bases align to TRBD1. CDR3 size: 18 residues. The germline V gene encodes CDR1 LGHDT and CDR2 YNNKEL (reference sequence). V lost 0 bases to trimming and J lost 3 bases; unmatched junction nucleotides: 13. The CDR3 sequence: CASSQEDQGAFPYYEQYF. CDR3 coding DNA: TGTGCCAGCAGCCAAGAAGACCAGGGGGCTTTCCCCTACTACGAGCAGTACTTC.

V gene TRBV7-8 combines with J gene TRBJ1-4; a possible D gene is TRBD1 (5 bases). The CDR3 is 14 residues long. Germline-derived CDR1 and CDR2 are SGHVS and FQNEAQ. V was trimmed by 7 bases and J by 3 bases, leaving 12 bases between them. The CDR3 is CASTQGVANEKLFF. CDR3 bases: TGTGCCAGCACCCAGGGCGTCGCTAATGAAAAACTGTTTTTT.

The chain couples TRBV6-1 to TRBJ2-5, with a weak D call TRBD1 (5 bases). CDR3 length equals 15 residues. Germline V gene lookup returns CDR1 MNHNS and CDR2 SASEGT. V was cut by 4 bases and J by 2 bases, with 14 bases left in between. Here the CDR3 reads CASSVSRGEQETQYF. The CDR3 region has the DNA TGTGCCAGCAGTGTTTCTAGGGGCGAACAAGAGACCCAGTACTTC.

The chain employs TRBV6-6 and TRBJ2-5; D remains ambiguous. This CDR3 has 12 residues. V was pared by 3 bases and J by 7 bases, with 9 bases between. Germline CDR1 and CDR2: MNHNY and SVGAGI (reference sequence). The CDR3 spells CASSYPLRTQYF. The CDR3 DNA is TGTGCCAGCAGTTATCCCCTTAGGACCCAGTACTTC.

This clonotype showed up just a few times. This chain links TRBV20-1 with TRBJ2-1; 9 positions match TRBD2. Trimming removed 4 bases from V and 3 bases from J; junction bases left unmatched: 10. CDR1 is DFQATT, CDR2 SNEGSKA, per germline (reference sequence). The CDR3 has 16 amino acids. The CDR3 DNA reads TGCAGTGCTACTAAAGCGGGGGGCACGTTCTACAATGAGCAGTTCTTC. Translated, it gives CSATKAGGTFYNEQFF.

This clonotype was detected only a few times. The chain has TRBV10-3 and TRBJ2-5; D possibly corresponds to TRBD2 (7 bases). The length of the CDR3 is 13 residues. V was trimmed by 7 bases and J by 3 bases, leaving 12 bases between them. Germline CDR1 is ENHRY and CDR2 is SYGVKD. Here the CDR3 DNA reads TGTGCCATCACCCGGGGGGCAGAAGAGACCCAGTACTTC. This sequence encodes CAITRGAEETQYF.

This clonotype was picked up a small number of times. The chain carries TRBV7-2 and TRBJ2-7, with TRBD2 as a possible D gene (5 bases). Trimming shortened V by 5 bases and J by 3 bases, and 11 bases separated the two germline ends. Per the germline V gene, CDR1 is SGHTA and CDR2 is FQGNSA. This CDR3 contains 13 residues. The CDR3 protein is CASSPRAGYEQYF. The CDR3 bases are TGTGCCAGCAGCCCGCGGGCCGGCTACGAGCAGTACTTC.

The chain carries TRBV21-1 and TRBJ2-1. TRBV21-1 is an annotated pseudogene. This CDR3 has 13 residues. The CDR3 coding sequence is TGTGCCAGCATATACAGAGCCGACAATGAGCAGTTCTTC. Residues: CASIYRADNEQFF.

The J gene is TRBJ2-1, the V gene TRBV18; D not resolved. This CDR3 is built from 13 residues. Germline assignment: CDR1 KGHSH and CDR2 LQKENI. V was clipped by 1 base and J by 6 bases, with 7 bases between them. The CDR3 sequence is CASSPRSSNEQFF. The CDR3 nucleotides read TGTGCCAGCTCACCACGGAGTAGCAATGAGCAGTTCTTC.

This chain links TRBV7-2 with TRBJ1-1; a weak D match, TRBD1 (6 bases). This CDR3 contains 17 residues. Trimming shortened V by 2 bases and J by 5 bases, and 21 bases separated the two germline ends. CDR1 is SGHTA and CDR2 is FQGNSA in the germline V gene. CDR3 bases: TGTGCCAGCAGCTTACGAACCGCGACAGGACTGAGGACTGAAGCTTTCTTT. It encodes CASSLRTATGLRTEAFF.

The V and J genes are TRBV20-1 and TRBJ1-2, with D uncertain. V dropped 3 bases and J dropped 5 bases, with 7 bases sitting between them. There are 11 residues in the CDR3. Per germline, CDR1 DFQATT and CDR2 SNEGSKA (reference sequence). CDR3 DNA: TGCAGTGCTAGCGGAGGTTATGGCTACACCTTC. The encoded protein is CSASGGYGYTF.

The CDR3 loop is CASSSRSQRNYEQYF. The CDR3 DNA reads as TGTGCCAGCAGTTCAAGGTCCCAGCGAAACTACGAGCAGTACTTC. The chain is built from TRBV27 and TRBJ2-7, with D unresolved. Trimming cost V 4 bases and J 3 bases, with 16 bases left between them. Looked up from germline, CDR1 is MNHEY and CDR2 is SMNVEV (reference sequence). CDR3 length: 15 amino acids.

The V and J genes are TRBV11-2 and TRBJ2-1; possible D gene TRBD2, 6 bases. The ends were cut back, 2 bases at V and 1 base at J, with 18 bases in the middle. The germline CDR1 and CDR2 sequences are SGHAT and FQNNGV. There are 18 residues in the CDR3. The CDR3 DNA sequence: TGTGCCAGCAGCTTAAAAACCCGACTAGTCGGGTCCTACAATGAGCAGTTCTTC. Its protein product is CASSLKTRLVGSYNEQFF.

The chain carries TRBV6-2 or TRBV6-3 and TRBJ1-5; D is ambiguous. The ends were cut back, 7 bases at V and 0 bases at J, with 4 bases in the middle. There are 12 residues in the CDR3. In germline, CDR1 is MNHEY, CDR2 SVGEGT. This CDR3 reads CASKDSNQPQHF. CDR3 DNA: TGTGCCAGCAAGGATAGCAATCAGCCCCAGCATTTT.

This clonotype has a handful of counts. J is TRBJ2-7 and V is TRBV20-1; 7 positions agree with TRBD2. CDR3 length: 14 amino acids. V was pared by 3 bases and J by 2 bases, with 7 bases of the junction left unmatched. CDR1 DFQATT and CDR2 SNEGSKA come from the germline V gene (reference sequence). The CDR3 here is CSARGEGRAYEQYF. CDR3 DNA sequence: TGCAGTGCTAGGGGGGAGGGCCGGGCCTACGAGCAGTACTTC.